The 32 T cell receptor beta chains below come from one sample, sequenced in a study of T cell repertoires in cytomegalovirus infection (dated by TCRdb to 2018 to 2020). What these receptors recognize is not known. The run used an Illumina HiSeq 1500. TCRdb applied fastp at Q25 and MiXCR to the public reads, then kept only in-frame beta chains. Entries are consolidated by CDR3 protein sequence, retaining the most common genes and DNA. This sample lists 68,000 or so distinct CDR3 sequences; around 21% were detected once. Jointly, the top ten make up 79% of the sample. The sample taken for sequencing was PBMCs, sequenced either directly or after in vitro stimulation (not recorded which). All receptors derive from a human donor in good health (CMV status not recorded). Some clones in this sample may be carry-over from other donors' samples.

V and J are TRBV4-3 and TRBJ1-2; tentatively, D is TRBD1 (6 bases). The CDR3 has 15 amino acids. Trimming removed 3 bases from V and 7 bases from J, with 18 bases in between. Germline V gene sequence: CDR1 LGHNA, CDR2 YSLEER. For the CDR3, the DNA is TGCGCCAGCAGCCAGGAGCTCCTCCGAGGGGGTGGCTACACCTTC. Its translation is CASSQELLRGGGYTF.

This clonotype was seen at least ten times. J is TRBJ1-1 and V is TRBV7-2; D uncertain. The CDR3 extends over 13 amino acids. V lost 1 base and J 11 bases, leaving 14 bases between the germline ends. The V gene's germline CDR1 is SGHTA and CDR2 FQGNSA. The CDR3 DNA sequence: TGTGCCAGCAGCTTAGACTTCGGTGACGAGGCTTTCTTT. Protein: CASSLDFGDEAFF.

This clonotype has just a few counts. This chain joins TRBV6-2 or TRBV6-3 and TRBJ1-6; D unclear. The V end lost 5 bases, the J end lost 9 bases, and 8 bases lay between the germline ends. The CDR3 has 12 amino acids. Germline loops: CDR1 MNHEY, CDR2 SVGEGT. The CDR3 DNA sequence: TGTGCCAGCAGTCAACGTGGTTCACCCCTCCACTTT. Its translation: CASSQRGSPLHF.

This clonotype has just a few counts. The chain links TRBV6-5 to TRBJ1-2; D ambiguous. V lost 4 bases and J lost 0, with 15 bases in between. Per germline, CDR1 MNHEY and CDR2 SVGAGI. CDR3 size: 16 residues. In nucleotides, the CDR3 is TGTGCCAGCAGTTTTCGCGTCTCAAAAACTAACTATGGCTACACCTTC. Translating it yields CASSFRVSKTNYGYTF.

This clonotype has more than one count but fewer than ten. The V and J genes are TRBV2 and TRBJ2-2, with TRBD2 matching over 8 bases. Germline V gene data show CDR1 as SNHLY and CDR2 as FYNNEI. This CDR3 is built from 13 residues. Trimming cost V 8 bases and J 7 bases; bases outside gene matches: 6. The CDR3 protein is CASADGRGGELFF. The CDR3 nucleotides are TGTGCCAGCGCGGACGGGAGGGGCGGGGAGCTGTTTTTT.

In its sample, this clonotype was seen many times. V and J are TRBV7-2 and TRBJ2-3, with D perhaps TRBD1 or TRBD2 (5 bases each). Germline CDR1 SGHTA, CDR2 FQGNSA. The CDR3 covers 13 residues. Trimming removed 5 bases at V and 2 bases at J, with 8 bases between. The CDR3 region is CASSLGTTDTQYF. The CDR3 bases are TGTGCCAGCAGCCTAGGGACCACAGATACGCAGTATTTT.

This chain joins TRBV7-2 and TRBJ1-5; TRBD1 agrees at 8 bases. Germline lookup yields CDR1 SGHTA and CDR2 FQGNSA. V lost 5 bases and J lost 0; bases outside the gene matches: 6. The CDR3 contains 16 residues. The CDR3 reads CASSHGTGSSNQPQHF. The CDR3, as DNA: TGTGCCAGCAGCCACGGGACAGGCAGTAGCAATCAGCCCCAGCATTTT.

This clonotype came up many times. This sequence joins TRBV7-2 and TRBJ2-3; 7 bases match TRBD2. Per germline, CDR1 SGHTA and CDR2 FQGNSA. V shed 6 bases, J shed 4 bases, and the junction held 10 bases outside the gene matches. This CDR3 has 15 amino acids. In DNA, the CDR3 is TGTGCCAGCAGGAGGGGCGGGAGTAAGGCAGATACGCAGTATTTT. Its translation is CASRRGGSKADTQYF.

This chain connects TRBV6-2 or TRBV6-3 to TRBJ1-5; possibly TRBD1 for D (6 bases). This CDR3 is 17 amino acids long. Trimming removed 0 bases from V and 0 bases from J, with 12 bases in between. The germline V gene encodes CDR1 MNHEY and CDR2 SVGEGT. The CDR3 region has the DNA TGTGCCAGCAGTTACTCCTGGACAGTTTATAGCAATCAGCCCCAGCATTTT. Its translation is CASSYSWTVYSNQPQHF.

This clonotype was counted at least ten times. The genes are TRBV5-1 and TRBJ2-1, with TRBD2 matching 10 bases. Trimming at V came to 4 bases and at J to 8 bases, leaving 6 bases not matched to a gene. This CDR3 region has 14 residues. Germline values: CDR1 SGHRS, CDR2 YFSETQ. The CDR3 region is CASSQGLARDEQFF. CDR3 sequence (DNA): TGCGCCAGCAGCCAGGGACTAGCGAGGGATGAGCAGTTCTTC.

This clonotype was seen more than once but under ten times. The chain recombines TRBV20-1 with TRBJ2-3; 9 positions agree with TRBD2. The CDR3 loop spans 15 amino acids. The ends lost 3 bases at V and 3 bases at J; junction bases unmatched: 7. Germline-derived CDR1 and CDR2 are DFQATT and SNEGSKA (reference sequence). In DNA form, the CDR3 reads TGCAGTGCTAGTTGGGGGCTAGCGGGAACAGATACGCAGTATTTT. Its protein product is CSASWGLAGTDTQYF.

The sample holds many counts of this clonotype. This rearrangement joins TRBV4-1 to TRBJ1-3, with D hard to call. Trimming took 0 bases from V and 0 from J, leaving 12 bases between them. The length of the CDR3 is 17 residues. Germline CDR1 and CDR2: MGHRA and YSYEKL. In nucleotides, the CDR3 is TGCGCCAGCAGCCAAGATAGTCGCACTCTCTCTGGAAACACCATATATTTT. It yields the protein CASSQDSRTLSGNTIYF.

The rearrangement joins TRBV29-1 to TRBJ2-2, with TRBD2 matching 11 bases. Germline V lookup: CDR1 SQVTM, CDR2 ANQGSEA. V lost 6 bases to trimming and J lost 0 bases; unmatched junction nucleotides: 12. The CDR3 runs to 18 residues. CDR3 sequence reads: CSVVPLAGGSANTGELFF. The CDR3 nucleotides are TGCAGCGTGGTCCCGCTAGCGGGGGGATCTGCGAACACCGGGGAGCTGTTTTTT.

The chain couples TRBV2 to TRBJ2-5, with D perhaps assigned TRBD1 or TRBD2 (5 bases each). The CDR3 is made up of 14 amino acids. CDR1 is SNHLY, CDR2 FYNNEI, per germline. V shed 4 bases and J shed 5 bases, with 14 bases lying between them. The CDR3 here is CASSGRDLSETQYF. CDR3 nucleotides: TGTGCCAGCAGTGGTCGGGACCTGAGTGAGACCCAGTACTTC.

This clonotype was recorded at least ten times. The chain uses TRBV7-2 and TRBJ2-3, with no clear D. The CDR3 extends over 14 amino acids. CDR1 is SGHTA and CDR2 is FQGNSA in the germline V gene. Trimming pared 1 base from V and 5 bases from J, leaving 10 bases between. In nucleotides, the CDR3 is TGTGCCAGCAGCTTAGACGGTGCGCGAGATACGCAGTATTTT. This gives the protein CASSLDGARDTQYF.

In this sample, this clonotype turned up a few times. The chain employs TRBV7-9 and TRBJ1-1; D gene unclear. The CDR3 consists of 15 residues. V was trimmed by 1 base and J by 0 bases, leaving 9 bases between them. Per germline, CDR1 SEHNR and CDR2 FQNEAQ (reference sequence). CDR3 in DNA: TGTGCCAGCAGCTTAGAGGCCAGCATGAACACTGAAGCTTTCTTT. Residues: CASSLEASMNTEAFF.

This clonotype was found many times. The V gene is TRBV7-2, the J gene TRBJ2-7; no clear D gene. Germline V gives CDR1 SGHTA, CDR2 FQGNSA. The CDR3 sequence is 11 residues long. Trimming shortened V by 6 bases and J by 3 bases, and 6 bases separated the two germline ends. CDR3 nucleotides: TGTGCCAGCAGTTATGACTACGAGCAGTACTTC. The encoded protein is CASSYDYEQYF.

This clonotype was seen ten or more times. This chain uses TRBV6-1 with TRBJ2-1; TRBD1 agrees at 8 bases. CDR1 and CDR2 from the germline V gene are MNHNS and SASEGT. Losses at the gene ends were 5 bases for V and 0 bases for J; bases not matched to a gene: 3. The CDR3 has 15 amino acids. CDR3 in amino acids: CASSLQGDSYNEQFF. As DNA, the CDR3 is TGTGCCAGCAGTCTACAGGGGGACTCCTACAATGAGCAGTTCTTC.

This clonotype was picked up a small number of times. The V call is TRBV29-1, the J call TRBJ2-5; 12 bases are shared with TRBD2. CDR3 length: 13 amino acids. Trimming cost V 6 bases and J 5 bases; bases outside gene matches: 4. Germline values: CDR1 SQVTM, CDR2 ANQGSEA. CDR3 nucleotides: TGCAGCGTGACTAGCGGGAGTTGGGAGACCCAGTACTTC. This gives the protein CSVTSGSWETQYF.

The chain uses TRBV12-3 or TRBV12-4 and TRBJ2-1, with TRBD1 matching over 7 bases. The CDR3 sequence is 15 residues long. Unmatched junction bases numbered 5, after V lost 2 bases and J lost 4 bases. The CDR3 here is CASSLRTGEYNEQFF. CDR3 DNA: TGTGCCAGCAGTTTAAGAACAGGGGAATACAATGAGCAGTTCTTC.

CDR3 sequence: CASSGTRYTGAFF. The DNA of the CDR3 is TGTGCCAGCAGTGGGACACGATATACGGGGGCTTTCTTT. The chain combines TRBV12-3 or TRBV12-4 with TRBJ1-1; TRBD1 might be the D (6 bases). V lost 5 bases, J lost 11 bases, and 18 bases lay in between. There are 13 residues in the CDR3.

This chain uses TRBV27 with TRBJ1-5; D not certain. Trimming took off 5 bases at V and 2 bases at J, with 16 bases between the two ends. This CDR3 region has 16 residues. CDR1 MNHEY and CDR2 SMNVEV come from the germline V gene (reference sequence). Written as DNA, the CDR3 is TGTGCCAGCAGTCGAATCACACAAGTCCGCAATCAGCCCCAGCATTTT. Translated, it gives CASSRITQVRNQPQHF.

The CDR3, as DNA: TGTGCCAGCAGTTCACAGGGAACTAACTATGGCTACACCTTC. Its translation is CASSSQGTNYGYTF. This chain links TRBV25-1 with TRBJ1-2, with D tentatively TRBD1 (6 bases). The germline gives CDR1 MGHDK, CDR2 SYGVNS. The CDR3 consists of 14 residues. V was trimmed by 5 bases and J by 0 bases, leaving 10 bases between them.

This clonotype was seen repeatedly, ten times or more. J is TRBJ2-5 and V is TRBV7-2; D gene uncertain. V was trimmed by 5 bases and J by 4 bases, leaving 14 bases between them. Per the germline V gene, CDR1 is SGHTA and CDR2 is FQGNSA. The CDR3 extends over 14 amino acids. CDR3 nucleotides: TGTGCCAGCAGCCCTCAGGAAGGGCGAGAGACCCAGTACTTC. Its protein is CASSPQEGRETQYF.

The table lists this clonotype with a few counts. The chain recombines TRBV7-2 with TRBJ2-5; TRBD2 agrees at 7 bases. CDR3 length: 13 residues. Losses at the gene ends were 10 bases for V and 4 bases for J; bases not matched to a gene: 9. Germline V gives CDR1 SGHTA, CDR2 FQGNSA. The CDR3 DNA reads as TGTGCCACCAAATCGGGGGGTGGAGAGACCCAGTACTTC. Its translation is CATKSGGGETQYF. Based on the CDR3 plus reference TRBV7-2 and TRBJ2-5, the full variable domain is GAGVSQSPSNKVTEKGKDVELRCDPISGHTALYWYRQSLGQGLEFLIYFQGNSAPDKSGLPSDRFSAERTGGSVSTLTIQRTQQEDSAVYLCATKSGGGETQYFGPGTRLLVL.

This clonotype was detected a few times. V and J are TRBV20-1 and TRBJ2-1; TRBD2 agrees at 7 bases. This CDR3 is 14 amino acids long. After removal of 0 bases from V and 6 bases from J, the junction contained 5 bases not matched to a gene. The V gene's germline CDR1 is DFQATT and CDR2 SNEGSKA (reference sequence). The CDR3 reads CSARDEGLTNEQFF. The CDR3, as DNA: TGCAGTGCTAGAGATGAGGGACTAACCAATGAGCAGTTCTTC.

There are many counts of this clonotype. The chain links TRBV5-6 to TRBJ2-5; TRBD1 matches at 11 bases. Germline trimming cut 4 bases from V and 4 bases from J; bases unmatched to any gene: 3. The CDR3 has 14 residues. The germline gives CDR1 SGHDT, CDR2 YYEEEE. The CDR3 here is CASSPGTGGETQYF. The CDR3 coding sequence is TGTGCCAGCAGCCCAGGGACAGGGGGAGAGACCCAGTACTTC.

This clonotype has only a few counts. The chain couples TRBV6-1 to TRBJ2-3; no clear D. The germline CDR1 and CDR2 sequences are MNHNS and SASEGT. The CDR3 spans 13 residues. Trimming cost V 6 bases and J 0 bases, with 7 bases left between them. In DNA, the CDR3 is TGTGCCAGCAGCCCTCCCAGCACAGATACGCAGTATTTT. It is translated as CASSPPSTDTQYF.

The chain is built from TRBV6-5 and TRBJ1-2; 9 bases align to TRBD1. The CDR3 has 13 amino acids. The germline gives CDR1 MNHEY, CDR2 SVGAGI. V shed 5 bases and J 7 bases; nucleotides not matched to a gene: 5. CDR3 sequence: CASSRGQGGGYTF. The CDR3 bases are TGTGCCAGCAGTAGGGGACAGGGAGGTGGCTACACCTTC.

This chain uses TRBV12-3 or TRBV12-4 with TRBJ1-3; maybe TRBD1 (6 bases). The CDR3 is 17 residues long. Trimming removed 3 bases from V and 3 bases from J, with 18 bases in between. CDR3 bases: TGTGCCAGCAGTTTTTTTATCAGGGGAAGTTATGGAAACACCATATATTTT. Its translation: CASSFFIRGSYGNTIYF.

The chain joins TRBV27 to TRBJ2-1; TRBD2 matches 11 bases. V shed 3 bases and J 1 base; nucleotides not matched to a gene: 8. This CDR3 is built from 18 residues. Germline CDR1 MNHEY, CDR2 SMNVEV (reference sequence). CDR3 coding DNA: TGTGCCAGCAGTTTCTACGGGACTAGCGGCCCATCCTACAATGAGCAGTTCTTC. It is translated as CASSFYGTSGPSYNEQFF.

V and J are TRBV10-3 and TRBJ2-7; D uncertain. Germline V gene data show CDR1 as ENHRY and CDR2 as SYGVKD. The germline V and J ends were trimmed by 7 bases and 0 bases, with 10 bases remaining between them. The CDR3 is made up of 13 amino acids. The CDR3: CAITAPISYEQYV. The CDR3, as DNA: TGTGCCATCACCGCCCCGATCTCCTACGAGCAGTACGTC.